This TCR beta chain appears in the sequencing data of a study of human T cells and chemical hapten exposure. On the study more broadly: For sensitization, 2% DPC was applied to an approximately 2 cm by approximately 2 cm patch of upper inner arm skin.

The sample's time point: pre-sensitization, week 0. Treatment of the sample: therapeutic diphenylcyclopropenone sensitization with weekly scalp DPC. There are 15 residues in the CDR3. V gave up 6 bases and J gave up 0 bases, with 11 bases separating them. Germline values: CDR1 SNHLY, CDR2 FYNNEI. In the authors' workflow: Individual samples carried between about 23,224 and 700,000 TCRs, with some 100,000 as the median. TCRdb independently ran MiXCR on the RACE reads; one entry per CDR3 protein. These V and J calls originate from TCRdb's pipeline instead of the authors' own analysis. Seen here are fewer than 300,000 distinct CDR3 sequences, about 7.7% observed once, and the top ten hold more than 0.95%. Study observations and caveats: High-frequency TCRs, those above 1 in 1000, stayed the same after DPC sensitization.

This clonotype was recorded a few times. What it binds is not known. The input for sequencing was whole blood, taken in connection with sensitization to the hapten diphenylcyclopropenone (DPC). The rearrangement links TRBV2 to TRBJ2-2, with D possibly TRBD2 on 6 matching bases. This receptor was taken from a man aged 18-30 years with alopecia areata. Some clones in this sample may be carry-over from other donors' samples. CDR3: CASSYLATNTGELFF. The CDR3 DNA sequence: TGTGCCAGCAGCTACCTAGCGACGAACACCGGGGAGCTGTTTTTT.